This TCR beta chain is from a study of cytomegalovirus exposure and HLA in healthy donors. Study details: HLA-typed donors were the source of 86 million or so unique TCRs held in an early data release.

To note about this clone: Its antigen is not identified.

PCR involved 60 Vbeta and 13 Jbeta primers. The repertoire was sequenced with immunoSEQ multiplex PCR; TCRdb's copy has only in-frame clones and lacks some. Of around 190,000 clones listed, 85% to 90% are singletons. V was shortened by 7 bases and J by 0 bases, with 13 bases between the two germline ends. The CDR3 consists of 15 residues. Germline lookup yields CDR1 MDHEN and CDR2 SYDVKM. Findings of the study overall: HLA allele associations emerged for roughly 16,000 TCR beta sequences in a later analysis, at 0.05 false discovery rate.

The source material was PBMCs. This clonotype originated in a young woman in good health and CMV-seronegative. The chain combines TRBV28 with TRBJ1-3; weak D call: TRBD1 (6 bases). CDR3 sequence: CASTMGHISGNTIYF. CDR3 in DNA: TGTGCCAGCACCATGGGACACATCTCTGGAAACACCATATATTTT.